This record covers a single T cell receptor (beta chain). Only in-frame clones appear in the TCRdb table, and some are missing; sequencing was by immunoSEQ multiplex PCR. The repertoire holds around 370,000 clones, with 80% to 90% as singletons. In Seattle, patients joined the study during active infection and were tracked longitudinally. The sample comes from a study of blood T cell repertoires in COVID-19. At the level of the study: Samples taken during acute and convalescent COVID-19 were collected in the United States, Italy and Spain. The analysed material was cDNA or gDNA that came from T cells, B-cell-depleted T cells, or PBMCs.

J was trimmed by 1 base and V by 6 bases; bases with no gene match: 8. The length of the CDR3 is 15 residues. Germline V CDR1 and CDR2: MNHNY, SVGAGI (reference sequence). The TCR comes from a woman aged 50 to 65 with COVID-19, enrolled during active disease. The rearrangement links TRBV6-6 to TRBJ2-7; 8 bases align to TRBD2. Input material: peripheral blood. The DNA of the CDR3 is TGTGCCAGCAGAAAGCAGCGGGAGTGGTCCTACGAGCAGTACTTC. It specifies CASRKQREWSYEQYF.